Following are 21 T cell receptor beta chains from one sample sequenced in a study of blood T cell repertoires in COVID-19. Clones were sequenced by immunoSEQ multiplex PCR, and TCRdb holds only the in-frame ones, with some missing. The sample includes 300,000 to 400,000 clones, around nine tenths seen only once; the top ten take 7% to 8%. The sequenced sample was peripheral blood. These receptors all stem from a woman in her sixties or seventies with COVID-19, enrolled during active disease.

The chain recombines TRBV5-1 with TRBJ1-1, with TRBD1 matching 12 bases. Trimming cost V 0 bases and J 0 bases; bases outside gene matches: 3. Germline values: CDR1 SGHRS, CDR2 YFSETQ. This CDR3 is built from 17 residues. DNA for the CDR3: TGCGCCAGCAGCTTGGTAGGGACAGGGGGCCTGAACACTGAAGCTTTCTTT. Protein sequence: CASSLVGTGGLNTEAFF.

This clone was recorded only once. V usage is TRBV4-3 and J usage is TRBJ2-2; 9 positions match TRBD1. The J segment lost 4 bases and the V segment lost 0 bases, leaving 9 bases of the junction unmatched. The CDR3 has 18 residues. Germline V CDR1 and CDR2: LGHNA, YSLEER. In DNA form, the CDR3 reads TGCGCCAGCAGCCAAGATCCCGGGACAGGGAGGGGCACCGGGGAGCTGTTTTTT. As protein: CASSQDPGTGRGTGELFF.

The chain employs TRBV20-1 and TRBJ1-2, with no clear D. The CDR3 runs 10 residues. Looked up from germline, CDR1 is DFQATT and CDR2 is SNEGSKA (reference sequence). V dropped 5 bases and J dropped 2 bases, with 3 bases sitting between them. CDR3 nucleotide sequence: TGCAGTGCTTCGAACTATGGCTACACCTTC. This translates into CSASNYGYTF.

The chain has TRBV9 and TRBJ2-3; TRBD2 is a possible D gene (5 bases). V lost 0 bases and J 2 bases, leaving 13 bases between the germline ends. The CDR3 covers 16 residues. CDR1 and CDR2 (germline): SGDLS, YYNGEE. CDR3: CASSVEPSRLTDTQYF. The CDR3 region has the DNA TGTGCCAGCAGCGTAGAGCCTAGCAGACTCACAGATACGCAGTATTTT.

V usage is TRBV6-5 and J usage is TRBJ1-5; no definite D call. CDR3 length: 13 amino acids. Germline V CDR1 and CDR2: MNHEY, SVGAGI. With 0 bases removed from V and 5 bases from J, the gap between germline ends came to 5 bases. CDR3 sequence (DNA): TGTGCCAGCAGTTACTCGTCCGATCAGCCCCAGCATTTT. Encoded protein: CASSYSSDQPQHF.

The rearrangement links TRBV5-4 to TRBJ2-3; D is undetermined. The germline gives CDR1 SGHNT, CDR2 YYREEE (reference sequence). This CDR3 comprises 15 residues. The V end was cut by 0 bases, the J end by 0 bases, with 8 bases between. The CDR3 loop is CASSLAVPSTDTQYF. In nucleotides, the CDR3 is TGTGCCAGCAGCTTGGCAGTCCCTAGCACAGATACGCAGTATTTT. Combining the CDR3 with reference TRBV5-4 and TRBJ2-3 gives the whole variable domain ETGVTQSPTHLIKTRGQQVTLRCSSQSGHNTVSWYQQALGQGPQFIFQYYREEENGRGNFPPRFSGLQFPNYSSELNVNALELDDSALYLCASSLAVPSTDTQYFGPGTRLTVL.

This chain joins TRBV5-8 and TRBJ1-1; 8 bases align to TRBD1. Trimming took 4 bases from V and 4 from J; bases not matched to a gene: 6. CDR3 length: 14 residues. CDR1 is SGHTS, CDR2 YDEGEE, per germline. CDR3 sequence reads: CASSGSTGVTEAFF. The DNA for the CDR3 is TGTGCCAGCAGCGGCTCGACAGGGGTCACTGAAGCTTTCTTT.

The genes are TRBV19 and TRBJ1-1; TRBD1 aligns across 7 bases. CDR1 and CDR2 (germline): LNHDA, SQIVND (reference sequence). Germline trimming cut 5 bases from V and 6 bases from J; bases unmatched to any gene: 21. The CDR3 loop spans 18 amino acids. CDR3 sequence: CASSPYSGTAALGAEAFF. The CDR3 nucleotides read TGTGCCAGTAGTCCCTACTCCGGGACAGCAGCATTGGGGGCTGAAGCTTTCTTT.

The genes are TRBV5-4 and TRBJ2-2, with D possibly matching TRBD1 (6 bases). This CDR3 is built from 15 residues. Germline assignment: CDR1 SGHNT and CDR2 YYREEE (reference sequence). V lost 2 bases and J 3 bases, leaving 11 bases between the germline ends. The CDR3 loop is CASSFDGGYTGELFF. The DNA of the CDR3 is TGTGCCAGCAGCTTTGATGGGGGCTACACCGGGGAGCTGTTTTTT.

The chain links TRBV3-1 (or the pseudogene TRBV3-2) to TRBJ1-2; D possibly corresponds to TRBD1 (6 bases). Germline values: CDR1 LGHDT, CDR2 YNNKEL (reference sequence). The ends were cut back, 3 bases at V and 8 bases at J, with 19 bases in the middle. The CDR3 is 15 amino acids. The CDR3 sequence: CASSQRGGSRGGYTF. Written as DNA, the CDR3 is TGTGCCAGCAGCCAGAGGGGGGGCTCTAGAGGAGGCTACACCTTC.

This clone has only a few counts. The chain couples TRBV21-1 to TRBJ1-2; the D call TRBD1 from the table was never checked on the DNA. TRBV21-1 is shown as a pseudogene. This CDR3 region has 17 residues. CDR3 bases: TGTGCCAGCAGCAAGAGGGATCATGGGACAGCTAACTATGGCTACACCTTC. Protein sequence: CASSKRDHGTANYGYTF.

This rearrangement joins TRBV4-3 to TRBJ1-1, with a tentative D call TRBD1 (5 bases). The germline CDR1 and CDR2 sequences are LGHNA and YSLEER. Trimming pared 0 bases from V and 0 bases from J, leaving 14 bases between. The CDR3 covers 17 residues. CDR3 amino acids: CASSQDLGKGVNTEAFF. The DNA of the CDR3 is TGCGCCAGCAGCCAAGATTTAGGAAAAGGGGTGAACACTGAAGCTTTCTTT.

Concerning this clone: The sample holds other DNA sequences that translate to the same CDR3. J is TRBJ1-3 and V is TRBV7-3; maybe TRBD1 (5 bases). Per the germline V gene, CDR1 is SGHTA and CDR2 is FQGTGA. V was cut by 3 bases and J by 2 bases, with 8 bases left in between. This CDR3 has 14 amino acids. The CDR3 is CASSLGGTGNTIYF. The CDR3 bases are TGTGCCAGCAGCTTGGGGGGAACTGGAAACACCATATATTTT.

The J gene is TRBJ2-1, the V gene TRBV6-1, with 8 nucleotides matching TRBD1. Unmatched junction bases numbered 14, after V lost 1 base and J lost 12 bases. From germline, CDR1 is MNHNS and CDR2 SASEGT. The CDR3 is 16 amino acids. The CDR3: CASSEGWTGILVGQFF. In nucleotides, the CDR3 is TGTGCCAGCAGTGAAGGTTGGACAGGGATTTTAGTTGGGCAGTTCTTC.

The genes are TRBV7-2 and TRBJ2-7, with D perhaps TRBD1 (6 bases). V shed 1 base and J shed 0 bases, with 10 bases lying between them. The germline V gene encodes CDR1 SGHTA and CDR2 FQGNSA. The CDR3 has 15 amino acids. The CDR3 sequence: CASSLDRDISYEQYF. For the CDR3, the DNA is TGTGCCAGCAGCTTAGACCGGGACATCTCCTACGAGCAGTACTTC. Full variable domain (missing parts from reference TRBV7-2 and TRBJ2-7): GAGVSQSPSNKVTEKGKDVELRCDPISGHTALYWYRQSLGQGLEFLIYFQGNSAPDKSGLPSDRFSAERTGGSVSTLTIQRTQQEDSAVYLCASSLDRDISYEQYFGPGTRLTVT.

CDR3 loop: CASSYHRGTRTYEQYF. As DNA, the CDR3 is TGTGCCAGCAGTTACCATCGGGGGACCCGGACCTACGAGCAGTACTTC. The chain couples TRBV6-5 to TRBJ2-7, with D possibly TRBD2 on 6 matching bases. Germline CDR1 reads MNHEY; CDR2 reads SVGAGI. This CDR3 region has 16 residues. Trimming took off 2 bases at V and 2 bases at J, with 16 bases between the two ends.

The chain carries TRBV6-5 and TRBJ2-3; the match to TRBD1 covers 9 bases. With 5 bases clipped from V and 2 bases from J, the junction kept 5 bases outside the gene matches. Germline lookup yields CDR1 MNHEY and CDR2 SVGAGI. The CDR3 has 15 residues. CDR3 coding DNA: TGTGCCAGCAGTCCACAGGGGGCAAACACAGATACGCAGTATTTT. Protein product: CASSPQGANTDTQYF.

The chain uses TRBV11-2 and TRBJ1-2, with a weak D call TRBD1 (5 bases). Trimming removed 7 bases at V and 8 bases at J, with 14 bases between. The CDR3 extends over 12 amino acids. CDR1 is SGHAT, CDR2 FQNNGV, per germline. Written as DNA, the CDR3 is TGTGCCAGCACCTCAGCGGGGGAGGGCTACACCTTC. Amino acids: CASTSAGEGYTF.

The chain recombines TRBV7-9 with TRBJ2-3, with 10 positions matching TRBD2. The CDR3 covers 16 residues. Germline assignment: CDR1 SEHNR and CDR2 FQNEAQ (reference sequence). Unmatched junction bases numbered 4, after V lost 2 bases and J lost 2 bases. This CDR3 reads CASSLKAGGPTDTQYF. CDR3 nucleotide sequence: TGTGCCAGCAGCTTAAAAGCGGGGGGGCCCACAGATACGCAGTATTTT.

The chain combines TRBV27 with TRBJ2-3; 10 nucleotides line up with TRBD2. The CDR3 covers 17 residues. The V segment lost 3 bases and the J segment 0 bases; nucleotides outside the gene matches: 6. Germline lookup yields CDR1 MNHEY and CDR2 SMNVEV (reference sequence). CDR3: CASSFTQRGGSTDTQYF. CDR3 DNA sequence: TGTGCCAGCAGTTTTACGCAGCGGGGGGGAAGCACAGATACGCAGTATTTT.

The chain employs TRBV3-1 (or the pseudogene TRBV3-2) and TRBJ2-5, with D possibly matching TRBD2 (6 bases). This CDR3 comprises 14 residues. CDR1 and CDR2 from the germline V gene are LGHDT and YNNKEL (reference sequence). Trimming took 0 bases from V and 5 from J, leaving 10 bases between them. Here the CDR3 DNA reads TGTGCCAGCAGCCAAGATTTCGGAGGGGAGACCCAGTACTTC. Protein sequence: CASSQDFGGETQYF.